This T cell receptor (beta chain) was recovered during a study of shared clonotypes between healthy human individuals. In the study overall: Donors, aged 18 to 49, were a couple of women and three men. There were three CD4 naive, three CD4 memory, two CD8 naive and one CD8 memory plates per donor.

This clone was seen only a few times. Its antigen is as yet unknown. Germline V lookup: CDR1 MDHEN, CDR2 SYDVKM. Trimming cost V 8 bases and J 6 bases, with 28 bases left between them. The CDR3 length is 17 residues. Original methodology: Because ImmunoSEQ provided only junction sequences with no quality scores, the filtering differed. Generated by immunoSEQ multiplex PCR, the TCRdb table keeps only in-frame clones and is missing some. Clonal size and the V and J genes are those of that table, whereas D and trimming came from the DNA. The sample holds about 710,000 clones, 73% seen once. Study-wide findings and caveats: Generally, naive subsets (rather than memory subsets) showed larger estimated richness.

The rearrangement uses TRBV28 and TRBJ1-2, with D perhaps TRBD1 (5 bases). The sequence came from a woman aged 30 to 39 in good health. Specimen: memory CD4+ T cells sorted from blood. Subset denoted: CD45RA-negative fraction. CDR3 in amino acids: CASSKGGASLQRDGYTF. Written as DNA, the CDR3 is TGTGCCAGCTCCAAGGGTGGGGCCTCACTCCAAAGGGATGGCTACACCTTC.